The TCR beta chain under discussion was sequenced for a study of neoadjuvant anti-PD-1 for oral cavity cancer (dated by TCRdb to the early 2020s). Describing the broader study: Before curative-intent surgical resection, most patients were given three to four biweekly doses of nivolumab at 3 mg/kg. A fourth nivolumab dose was given around day 43 to patients without progression, and definitive surgical resection was performed in those patients on days 50-56. Under RECIST 1.1, patients with complete response, partial response or stable disease were classed as responders, and patients with progression were classed as non-responders. There were eleven to twelve patients in the parent correlative cohort, and the response rate was less than 40%. The paper's findings and limits, for the study overall: A higher pretreatment blood Treg/Th17 ratio correlated with both higher pretreatment blood TCRbeta clonality and lower post-treatment tumor TCRbeta clonality. After neoadjuvant nivolumab, significantly higher T cell clonality (Gini index) was found within PBMCs in non-responders than in responders. TCR analyses included only a few patients per response group, and the authors called for larger cohorts for validation.

The sample's time point label, in plain terms: after neoadjuvant nivolumab, at surgical resection. The patients had newly diagnosed stage II-IVA oral cavity squamous cell carcinoma and had not received any prior systemic or radiation treatment. Everyone in the cohort had locally advanced, HPV-negative oral cavity squamous cell carcinoma. Peripheral blood mononuclear cells were analyzed directly and were not maintained or expanded in culture. The samples were drawn from a longitudinal correlative study tied to a single-arm phase II trial testing neoadjuvant nivolumab in oral cavity squamous cell carcinoma. Genomic DNA-based TCRbeta sequencing was performed on subject-matched pre- and post-treatment PBMCs and tumors from three responders and three non-responders. Peripheral blood mononuclear cells were collected once before nivolumab treatment and again after treatment, at the time of surgery. The Maxwell RSC DNA from Cells kit was used to isolate genomic DNA from PBMCs.

PBMC libraries used mostly 450 to 500 ng of input genomic DNA for deep sequencing, with six replicates per sample. TCRbeta libraries were prepared with the immunoSEQ hsTCRbeta kit according to the manufacturer's instructions. An Illumina NovaSeq 6000 S4 flow cell was used to sequence the final libraries, which had first been combined to 3 nM. For the original study's pipeline: The immunoSEQ Analyzer handled quality control and preprocessing of the raw data. The analysis was restricted to productive rearrangements, with each unique CDR3 amino acid sequence defining a clonotype. Using the R package tcR, the researchers computed the Gini-Simpson index as their estimate of repertoire clonality. Student's t test was used to compare Gini indices, and Pearson correlation was used to assess associations with tumor size change. The source is immuneACCESS, and TCRdb retained only in-frame sequences with V and J called. Part of the clones is not carried over; for the studies checked, unresolved V genes explain less than half of this, and the remainder is unexplained. V and J calls and clone size are those listed in that table; D and trimming were worked out from the DNA. The sample has about 42,000 clones on record, about three quarters of them singletons. Of the sample, roughly 4.9% is held by the ten largest clones.

For this clone: The antigen this receptor binds is unknown. The input lacks base qualities; no much larger clone sits a single base away.

The CDR3, from cysteine to phenylalanine, totals 15 residues. Left in the record is the CDR3 DNA by itself, 45 bases read in frame from the first base. The junction shows trimming of 2 bases on V and 4 bases on J, and the gene matches do not reach 4 bases of it. CDR1 and CDR2, per the germline V gene (reference sequence), are MNHEY and SMNVEV. This sequence uses TRBV27 and TRBJ1-1; 10 of the junction bases match TRBD1. This clonotype originated in a person between 40 and 85 years old with oral cavity squamous cell carcinoma. The material sequenced was PBMCs, taken after nivolumab (anti-PD-1) treatment. The DNA sequence follows: TGTGCCAGCAGTTTAAAGGGGACAGGGGCCACTGAAGCTTTCTTT. It translates as CASSLKGTGATEAFF.